This record concerns one TCR beta chain sequence. The data were taken from a study of blood T cell repertoires in COVID-19. Original handling: From reference gene primer amplification, estimates of nucleated cell counts were derived. Method: immunoSEQ multiplex PCR; TCRdb's copy keeps in-frame clones and lacks some. The V and J calls and clone size were taken over from that table, and D and trimming were inferred from the DNA. The data contain 250,000 to 300,000 clones, roughly four fifths of them seen just once; the ten biggest clones take up under 5%. The CDR3 length is 17 residues. Germline CDR1 is WNHNN and CDR2 is SYGVQD (reference sequence). With 2 bases removed from V and 5 bases from J, the gap between germline ends came to 20 bases.

Sequenced: PBMCs or T cells enriched from blood (not recorded which). V is TRBV10-1 and J is TRBJ2-3, with D perhaps matching TRBD1 (6 bases). The clonotype originates from a man in his thirties or forties with acute COVID-19. The CDR3 DNA reads TGCGCCAGCAGTGAGATCTCAGGGGCTACCACCGGAGATACGCAGTATTTT. The encoded protein is CASSEISGATTGDTQYF.